This T cell receptor (beta chain) was sequenced for a study of blood T cell repertoires in COVID-19. At the level of the study: COVID-19 samples collected from the United States, Italy and Spain covered acute and convalescent phases. PBMCs, B-cell-depleted T cells, or T cells provided the cDNA or gDNA that made up the material.

Germline CDR1 SSHAT, CDR2 FNYEAQ (reference sequence). This CDR3 is built from 13 residues. About this clone itself: Sequence at one end of the junction differs from germline and may be a read error.

How the authors handled the data: Researchers report that nucleated cell counts were estimated from reference gene primer amplification. Libraries were prepared by immunoSEQ multiplex PCR; TCRdb keeps only in-frame clonotypes and omits some of them. The V and J calls and the clone size are those of that table, but D and trimming were determined from the DNA. The sample consists of 45,000 to 70,000 clones, around 82% of them appearing once. This clonotype was sampled from a man in his fifties or sixties with acute or convalescent COVID-19. Material: peripheral blood. This chain connects TRBV7-7 to TRBJ2-7; the match to TRBD2 covers 8 bases. CDR3 region: CASSQGLAYEQYF. The CDR3 region has the DNA TGTGCTAGCAGCCAGGGACTAGCCTACGAGCAGTACTTC.